This T cell receptor (beta chain) was sequenced in a study of radiation and T cells in renal cell carcinoma (TCRdb year 2020). Looking at the study overall: A total of under 60 samples underwent TCR beta sequencing, made up of approximately 26 tumors and around 27 peripheral blood samples. The last blood draw occurred 4 weeks after radiation, at the same time as nephrectomy. Across all 50 or so samples, several million unique CDR3 nucleotide sequences, encoding 2.5 million to 3 million unique CDR3 amino acid sequences, were identified. Study-wide findings and limitations: Because no pretreatment tumor biopsies were available, whether clonotypes were present in the tumor at baseline could not be determined. Changes in the blood repertoire were not tracked past 4 weeks after treatment. Top tumor clonotypes rose in blood from baseline to 2 weeks post-radiation, then contracted by 4 weeks, suggesting transient expansion of tumor-resident clones. Effects of radiation dose or scheduling on the TCR repertoire could not be addressed with the single-armed trial design.

TCR beta libraries were generated from genomic DNA with the immunoSEQ kit, following the manufacturer's recommendations. To prepare the libraries, a first multiplex PCR with proprietary primers was run, followed by a second PCR that added unique barcodes, and a bead cleanup was done after each round. A positive control reaction and a negative control reaction, both provided in the kit, were run with every batch of samples. The final libraries were assessed on an Agilent 4200 TapeStation D1000 ScreenTape, pooled by volume, and quantified by qPCR. An Illumina NextSeq500 fitted with a MidOutput 150-cycle cartridge performed the sequencing, running 156 Read1 cycles and 15 Index1 cycles with the kit's custom primers. The pooled library was loaded at roughly 1 pM with an approximately 20% PhiX control spike-in. On the authors' methods: Vendor-processed data were analyzed in R, with a clonotype defined as all T cells sharing the same CDR3 nucleotide sequence. In the clone abundance analyses, frequencies in each sample were normalized to that sample's 10,000 most abundant clones. Before analysis, public T cell clones were removed, and these numbered fewer than six per sample on average. An abundance difference of at least 32-fold between compartments was the criterion for calling clonotypes tumor-enriched or baseline blood-enriched. A beta-binomial differential abundance model was used to identify clonotypes that expanded or contracted between blood time points. Tumor-blood repertoire similarity was measured with the Baroni-Urbani and Buser coefficient, and groups were compared using two-tailed Wilcoxon tests in R. TCRdb carries this immuneACCESS record with in-frame sequences only. Its versions omit some clonotypes, under half of them owing to an unresolved V gene in the studies checked, with the rest unexplained. V, J and clone size were drawn from that table, and D and trimming were deduced from the DNA. A total of more than 120,000 clones appear in this sample, approximately 86% of them only once. Less than 20% of the sample lies in the top ten.

This clone was picked up a small number of times. This receptor's antigen is unknown. No base quality information exists; no much larger clone differs at one position. Interpreted using the paper, the time point label stands for: blood 4 weeks post-SBRT, at nephrectomy. Sample treatment or condition, as interpreted from the label and publication: 15 Gy SBRT to primary tumor, nephrectomy 4 weeks later. Samples came from a clinical trial, in which primary renal cell carcinomas received 15 Gy stereotactic body radiation therapy followed by nephrectomy 4 weeks later. To follow tumor-enriched clonotypes, serial peripheral blood was collected from radiation-treated patients at baseline and at 2 weeks and 4 weeks after SBRT. Every patient's renal cell carcinoma showed clear cell pathology. The QIAamp DNA Blood Mini Kit (Qiagen) was used to prepare genomic DNA for TCR sequencing. The analyses included only samples that passed all quality control checks.

Taken from cysteine to phenylalanine, the CDR3 has 14 residues. Only CDR3 DNA remains: 42 bases, in frame from the first base. V gives up 6 bases and J gives up 0 bases, and the segment between their germline ends measures 11 bases. CDR1 and CDR2 are read off the germline V gene as SNHLY and FYNNEI. The sequencing here drew on blood, taken from a patient whose treatment included radiotherapy and nephrectomy. The chain is assembled from TRBV2 and TRBJ1-2; TRBD1 could be the D gene, as 5 bases match. This sequence was found in a woman aged 45-60 years with renal cell carcinoma. The CDR3 protein: CASRPGGTNYGYTF. The nucleotides read TGTGCCAGCAGGCCGGGGGGAACTAACTATGGCTACACCTTC.